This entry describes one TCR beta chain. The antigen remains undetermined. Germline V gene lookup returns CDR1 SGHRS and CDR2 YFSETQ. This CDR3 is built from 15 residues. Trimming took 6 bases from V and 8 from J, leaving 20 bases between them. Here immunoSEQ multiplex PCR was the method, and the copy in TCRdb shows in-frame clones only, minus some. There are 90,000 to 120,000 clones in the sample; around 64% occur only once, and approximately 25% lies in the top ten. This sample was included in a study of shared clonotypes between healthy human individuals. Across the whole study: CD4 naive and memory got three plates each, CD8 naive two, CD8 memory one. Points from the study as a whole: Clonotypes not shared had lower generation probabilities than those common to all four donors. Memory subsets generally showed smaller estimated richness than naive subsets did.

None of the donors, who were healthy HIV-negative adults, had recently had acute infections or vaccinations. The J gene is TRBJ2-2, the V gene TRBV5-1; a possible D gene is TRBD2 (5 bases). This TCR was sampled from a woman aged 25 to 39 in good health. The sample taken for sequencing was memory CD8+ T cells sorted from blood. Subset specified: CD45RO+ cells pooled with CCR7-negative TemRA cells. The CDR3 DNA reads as TGCGCCAGCATCCCAAATCCGGGATCGAAGGGGGAGCTGTTTTTT. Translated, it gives CASIPNPGSKGELFF.